This passage covers 10 T cell receptor beta chains from one sample sequenced in a study of T-cell reconstitution after alpha-beta-depleted transplantation in children. Unique molecular identifiers were built into the TCRbeta library. TCRdb reanalysed the PCR reads using MiXCR and keeps one entry per CDR3 protein. Of about a million distinct CDR3 sequences listed, 25% to 30% are singletons. The sequencing used PBMCs, mostly from graft donor cells, collected 360 days after TCRalphabeta/CD19-depleted stem cell transplant. These receptors were collected from a boy in the first two years of life who had a stem cell transplant for SCID, so the T cells may come from the graft donor.

This clonotype was recorded a few times. The chain uses TRBV6-1 and TRBJ2-3; D possibly corresponds to TRBD1 (5 bases). V lost 7 bases to trimming and J lost 2 bases, with 13 bases between them. The CDR3 is 14 residues long. Germline V CDR1 and CDR2: MNHNS, SASEGT. Here the CDR3 DNA reads TGTGCCAGCAATGGGGCAGGGCCCACAGATACGCAGTATTTT. Translated: CASNGAGPTDTQYF.

This clonotype was detected only a few times. The rearrangement joins TRBV11-2 to TRBJ1-3; D ambiguous. The CDR3 consists of 16 residues. Germline V gene data show CDR1 as SGHAT and CDR2 as FQNNGV. V lost 1 base and J 0 bases, leaving 10 bases between the germline ends. The CDR3 DNA sequence: TGTGCCAGCAGCTTAGTTCCGGTTCTCTCTGGAAACACCATATATTTT. Protein: CASSLVPVLSGNTIYF.

The chain links TRBV5-1 to TRBJ1-5; 9 bases agree with TRBD1. CDR1 and CDR2 from the germline V gene are SGHRS and YFSETQ. V lost 0 bases and J lost 6; bases outside the gene matches: 7. CDR3 size: 16 residues. CDR3 region: CASSLATGGAGQPQHF. Here the CDR3 DNA reads TGCGCCAGCAGCTTGGCAACAGGGGGCGCGGGTCAGCCCCAGCATTTT.

The rearrangement joins TRBV6-5 to TRBJ1-2; TRBD1 aligns across 8 bases. Losses at the gene ends were 2 bases for V and 7 bases for J; bases not matched to a gene: 3. The CDR3 has 13 amino acids. The germline CDR1 and CDR2 sequences are MNHEY and SVGAGI. CDR3 residues: CASSYGQGGGYTF. The CDR3 DNA sequence: TGTGCCAGCAGTTACGGACAGGGCGGTGGCTACACCTTC.

This clonotype was recorded a few times. This chain links TRBV27 with TRBJ2-7, with TRBD1 matching over 8 bases. CDR1 and CDR2 from the germline V gene are MNHEY and SMNVEV (reference sequence). The CDR3 contains 14 residues. V was clipped by 5 bases and J by 7 bases; unmatched bases: 10. Here the CDR3 reads CASSPFATGGEQYF. CDR3 nucleotides: TGTGCCAGCAGTCCCTTCGCAACAGGGGGTGAGCAGTACTTC.

V is TRBV6-1 and J is TRBJ2-7; no clear D. CDR3 length equals 14 residues. The germline V and J ends were trimmed by 4 bases and 2 bases, with 12 bases remaining between them. The germline CDR1 and CDR2 sequences are MNHNS and SASEGT. The DNA for the CDR3 is TGTGCCAGCAGTGTTAGTCACAGAACCTACGAGCAGTACTTC. It specifies CASSVSHRTYEQYF.

The rearrangement uses TRBV28 and TRBJ2-7; D is unclear. The CDR3 sequence is 14 residues long. Trimming cost V 2 bases and J 2 bases, with 10 bases left between them. Germline V lookup: CDR1 MDHEN, CDR2 SYDVKM. CDR3 nucleotide sequence: TGTGCCAGCAGTTTAGGCCTCCCTACCTACGAGCAGTACTTC. Translating gives CASSLGLPTYEQYF.

This clonotype came up a few times. V is TRBV2 and J is TRBJ2-1; unclear D gene. The V and J ends lost 6 bases and 2 bases respectively, with 20 bases between them. The CDR3 extends over 17 amino acids. Germline V lookup: CDR1 SNHLY, CDR2 FYNNEI. DNA of the CDR3: TGTGCCAGCAGCCCACCGTCGCCAGTTTACGCCTACAATGAGCAGTTCTTC. The encoded protein is CASSPPSPVYAYNEQFF.

The CDR3 here is CASSRGPRVTEAFF. CDR3 nucleotide sequence: TGTGCCAGCAGCAGAGGACCCCGGGTAACTGAAGCTTTCTTT. The rearrangement links TRBV9 to TRBJ1-1; D is ambiguous. CDR3 length equals 14 residues. V was clipped by 4 bases and J by 5 bases, with 15 bases between them. The germline V gene encodes CDR1 SGDLS and CDR2 YYNGEE.

This rearrangement joins TRBV18 to TRBJ1-5; D remains unclear. The CDR3 spans 15 residues. V gave up 1 base and J gave up 5 bases, with 12 bases separating them. The V gene's germline CDR1 is KGHSH and CDR2 LQKENI. The CDR3 loop is CASSPRRDADQPQHF. The DNA of the CDR3 is TGTGCCAGCTCACCACGGAGGGATGCGGATCAGCCCCAGCATTTT.